This T cell receptor (beta chain) was found in a study of blood T cell repertoires in COVID-19. V was shortened by 1 base and J by 7 bases, with 10 bases between the two germline ends. The CDR3 consists of 14 residues. Germline CDR1 reads MGHRA; CDR2 reads YSYEKL. As originally analysed: The authors estimated nucleated cell counts from reference gene primer amplification. Using immunoSEQ multiplex PCR, the repertoire was profiled, and TCRdb retains in-frame clones only, with some absent. The V and J calls and clone size are taken from that table; D and trimming were inferred from the DNA. The sample includes roughly 330,000 clones, more than 70% of them seen just once.

The chain uses TRBV4-1 and TRBJ1-4, with D possibly matching TRBD1 (6 bases). The sample was PBMCs or T cells enriched from blood (not recorded which). The receptor's source is a young woman who had recovered from COVID-19. The DNA for the CDR3 is TGCGCCAGCAGCCAAGTCCCACAGGGTGAAAAACTGTTTTTT. Translating gives CASSQVPQGEKLFF.